Presented here are 12 T cell receptor beta chains from one specimen sequenced in a study of blood T cell repertoires in COVID-19 (dated by TCRdb to the early 2020s). Preparation of the library involved the immunoSEQ multiplex PCR assay. In its TCRdb copy, this immuneACCESS table keeps in-frame sequences only and misses some clones. Where compared with another copy, unresolved V genes explain less than half of these, and the others have no known cause. The sample table shows hundreds of thousands of clones, and 85% are seen once. 1.5% to 2% of the sample is held by the ten biggest clonotypes. Sequencing input: PBMCs or T cells enriched from blood (not recorded which). The receptor source for this set is a woman aged 25 to 45 who had been exposed to COVID-19.

Only a few counts were recorded for this clone. This sequence joins TRBV10-2 and TRBJ2-5; 11 bases match TRBD1. The CDR3 sequence is 14 residues long. CDR1 WSHSY and CDR2 SAAADI come from the germline V gene. The trim removed 8 bases at V and 2 bases at J, leaving 4 bases unmatched. The DNA for the CDR3 is TGCGCCAGCCGGGGGGACAGGGGGCAAGAGACCCAGTACTTC. Residues: CASRGDRGQETQYF.

This clone appeared once. CDR3 in DNA: TGTGCCAGCAGCCACGGCTATGGCTACACCTTC. This encodes CASSHGYGYTF. The V and J genes are TRBV7-8 and TRBJ1-2; D is unresolved. CDR1 and CDR2 (germline): SGHVS, FQNEAQ. The germline V and J ends were trimmed by 5 bases and 4 bases, with 5 bases remaining between them. This CDR3 has 11 residues.

This chain connects TRBV24-1 to TRBJ1-5; the match to TRBD1 covers 7 bases. The V and J ends lost 2 bases and 5 bases, in that order; junction bases with no gene match: 2. CDR3 length: 14 amino acids. CDR1 and CDR2 (germline): KGHDR, SFDVKD. The CDR3 region has the DNA TGTGCCACCAGTGATTGGGACAGTTATCAGCCCCAGCATTTT. Its protein product is CATSDWDSYQPQHF.

The chain employs TRBV12-5 and TRBJ1-5; D gene ambiguous. Trimming cost V 1 base and J 5 bases, with 6 bases left between them. The CDR3 loop spans 13 amino acids. Germline V gives CDR1 LGHNT, CDR2 FRNRAP. The CDR3 DNA reads as TGTGCTAGTGGTTTGGACGGAGATCAGCCCCAGCATTTT. The encoded protein is CASGLDGDQPQHF.

The J gene is TRBJ2-5, the V gene TRBV9; D perhaps matches TRBD1 (5 bases). Germline values: CDR1 SGDLS, CDR2 YYNGEE. Trimming took off 4 bases at V and 1 base at J, with 14 bases between the two ends. The CDR3 covers 15 residues. In DNA, the CDR3 is TGTGCCAGCAGCCTAAACCCCGACAGCCAAGAGACCCAGTACTTC. Its protein product is CASSLNPDSQETQYF. The full variable domain, with the rest looked up from reference TRBV9 and TRBJ2-5, is DSGVTQTPKHLITATGQRVTLRCSPRSGDLSVYWYQQSLDQGLQFLIQYYNGEERAKGNILERFSAQQFPDLHSELNLSSLELGDSALYFCASSLNPDSQETQYFGPGTRLLVL.

The chain carries TRBV23-1 and TRBJ1-1; no clear D. TRBV23-1 is an ORF, with its function uncertain. CDR3 size: 14 residues. V was trimmed by 4 bases and J by 3 bases, leaving 12 bases between them. Written as DNA, the CDR3 is TGCGCCAGCAGTCGCGGGTCCAAGGACACTGAAGCTTTCTTT. Encoded protein: CASSRGSKDTEAFF.

The chain has TRBV28 and TRBJ1-1; a weak D match, TRBD1 (5 bases). The ends were cut back, 3 bases at V and 2 bases at J, with 10 bases in the middle. CDR1 MDHEN and CDR2 SYDVKM come from the germline V gene. This CDR3 contains 14 residues. CDR3: CASSFPQGNTEAFF. The CDR3 DNA reads as TGTGCCAGCAGTTTCCCCCAGGGTAACACTGAAGCTTTCTTT.

The chain uses TRBV4-3 and TRBJ2-7, with 7 bases matching TRBD1. This CDR3 is built from 15 residues. Losses at the gene ends were 3 bases for V and 3 bases for J; bases not matched to a gene: 8. Germline loops: CDR1 LGHNA, CDR2 YSLEER. The CDR3 bases are TGCGCCAGCAGCCAGGGGACAGCCGGGTTCTACGAGCAGTACTTC. This translates into CASSQGTAGFYEQYF.

The chain couples TRBV27 to TRBJ2-7; D remains ambiguous. Germline V gene lookup returns CDR1 MNHEY and CDR2 SMNVEV (reference sequence). The CDR3 loop spans 15 amino acids. The V gene lost 2 bases and the J gene lost 5 bases, with 16 bases spanning the gap. The CDR3 DNA sequence: TGTGCCAGCAGTTTAAGATCTAACGCGCGCGACGAGCAGTACTTC. Translating it yields CASSLRSNARDEQYF.

This clone was found once. The chain couples TRBV5-1 to TRBJ2-3, with 9 nucleotides matching TRBD1. This CDR3 comprises 15 residues. With V trimmed by 2 bases and J by 6 bases, 7 bases remained unmatched. Germline V gene data show CDR1 as SGHRS and CDR2 as YFSETQ. CDR3 sequence reads: CASSFSRTGVDTQYF. The CDR3 DNA reads TGCGCCAGCAGCTTTTCCCGGACAGGGGTGGATACGCAGTATTTT.

This chain uses TRBV28 with TRBJ1-1; a possible D gene is TRBD1 (6 bases). V lost 10 bases and J 6 bases, leaving 18 bases between the germline ends. Germline V gene sequence: CDR1 MDHEN, CDR2 SYDVKM. The CDR3 is 13 residues long. The CDR3 is CATYAGVVSEAFF. The DNA for the CDR3 is TGTGCCACCTATGCAGGGGTGGTCTCTGAAGCTTTCTTT.

The V call is TRBV4-1, the J call TRBJ2-2; no firm D call. The CDR3 covers 12 residues. V was shortened by 7 bases and J by 5 bases, with 8 bases between the two germline ends. Germline-derived CDR1 and CDR2 are MGHRA and YSYEKL. The CDR3 DNA reads as TGCGCCAGCACCCACGCGACCGGGGAGCTGTTTTTT. Translated, it gives CASTHATGELFF.